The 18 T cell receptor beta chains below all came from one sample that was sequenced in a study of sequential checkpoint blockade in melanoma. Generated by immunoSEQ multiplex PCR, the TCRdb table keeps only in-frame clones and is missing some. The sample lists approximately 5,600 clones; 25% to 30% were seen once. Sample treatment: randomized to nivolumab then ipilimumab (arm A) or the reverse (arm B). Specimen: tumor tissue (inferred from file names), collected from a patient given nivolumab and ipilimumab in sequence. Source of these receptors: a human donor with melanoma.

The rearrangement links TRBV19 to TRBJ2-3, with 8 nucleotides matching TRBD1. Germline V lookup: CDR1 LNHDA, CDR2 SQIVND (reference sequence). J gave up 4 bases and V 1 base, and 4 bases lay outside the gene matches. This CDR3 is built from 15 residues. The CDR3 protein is CASSIGTGIADTQYF. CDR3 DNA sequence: TGTGCCAGTAGTATAGGGACAGGGATTGCAGATACGCAGTATTTT.

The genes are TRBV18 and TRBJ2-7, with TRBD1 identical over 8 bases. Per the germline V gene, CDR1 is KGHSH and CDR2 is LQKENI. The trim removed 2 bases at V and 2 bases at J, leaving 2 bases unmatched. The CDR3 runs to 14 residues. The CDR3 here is CASSPGQGTYEQYF. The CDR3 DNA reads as TGTGCCAGCTCACCAGGACAGGGAACCTACGAGCAGTACTTC.

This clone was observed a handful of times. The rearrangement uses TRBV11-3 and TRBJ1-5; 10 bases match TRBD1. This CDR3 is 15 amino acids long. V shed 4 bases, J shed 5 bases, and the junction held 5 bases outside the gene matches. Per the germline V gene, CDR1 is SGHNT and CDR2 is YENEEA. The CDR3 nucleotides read TGTGCCAGCAGCTCCCCCGGGACAGGGGATCAGCCCCAGCATTTT. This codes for CASSSPGTGDQPQHF.

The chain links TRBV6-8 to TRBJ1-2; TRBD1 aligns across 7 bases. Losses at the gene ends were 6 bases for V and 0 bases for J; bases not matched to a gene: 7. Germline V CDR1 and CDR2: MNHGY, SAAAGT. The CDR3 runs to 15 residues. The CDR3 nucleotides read TGTGCCAGCAGAGGGACAGCCCAAGCTAACTATGGCTACACCTTC. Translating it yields CASRGTAQANYGYTF.

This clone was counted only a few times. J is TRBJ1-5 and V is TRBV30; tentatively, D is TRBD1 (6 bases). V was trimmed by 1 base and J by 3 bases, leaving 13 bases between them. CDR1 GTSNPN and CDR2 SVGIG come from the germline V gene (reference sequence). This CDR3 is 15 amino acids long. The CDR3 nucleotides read TGTGCCTGGAGTGAGGGGGTATCATACAATCAGCCCCAGCATTTT. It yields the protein CAWSEGVSYNQPQHF.

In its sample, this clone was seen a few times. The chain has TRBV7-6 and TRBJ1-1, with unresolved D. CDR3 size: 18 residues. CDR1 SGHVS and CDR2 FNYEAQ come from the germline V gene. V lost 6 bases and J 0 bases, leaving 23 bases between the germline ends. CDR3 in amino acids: CASSTPYAGDYMNTEAFF. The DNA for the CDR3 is TGTGCCAGCAGTACCCCCTACGCTGGGGATTATATGAACACTGAAGCTTTCTTT.

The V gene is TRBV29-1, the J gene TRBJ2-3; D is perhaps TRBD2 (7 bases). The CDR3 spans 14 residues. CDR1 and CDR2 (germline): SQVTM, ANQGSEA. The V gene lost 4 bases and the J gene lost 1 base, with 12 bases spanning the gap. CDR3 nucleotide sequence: TGCAGCGTTGCTGGGGAGGGGGGCACAGATACGCAGTATTTT. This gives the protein CSVAGEGGTDTQYF.

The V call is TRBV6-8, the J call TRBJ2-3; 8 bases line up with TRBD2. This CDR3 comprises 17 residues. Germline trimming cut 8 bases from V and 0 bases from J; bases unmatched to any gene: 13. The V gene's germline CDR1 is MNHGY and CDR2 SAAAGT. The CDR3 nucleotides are TGTGCCAGCCGACGAGAAGCGGGGGCCTTTAGCACAGATACGCAGTATTTT. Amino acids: CASRREAGAFSTDTQYF.

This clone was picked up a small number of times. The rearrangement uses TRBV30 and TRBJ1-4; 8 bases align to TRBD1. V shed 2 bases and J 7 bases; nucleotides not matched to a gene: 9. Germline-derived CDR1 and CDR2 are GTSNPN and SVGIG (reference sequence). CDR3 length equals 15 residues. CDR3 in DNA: TGTGCCTGGAGTACCCCGACAGGGGAATTTGAAAAACTGTTTTTT. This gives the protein CAWSTPTGEFEKLFF.

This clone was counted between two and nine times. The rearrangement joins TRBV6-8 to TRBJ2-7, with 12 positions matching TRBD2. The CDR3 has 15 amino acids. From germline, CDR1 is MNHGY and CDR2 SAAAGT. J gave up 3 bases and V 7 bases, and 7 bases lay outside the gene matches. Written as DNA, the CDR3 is TGTGCCAGCACCGACCCGACTAGCGGGAGCTACGAGCAGTACTTC. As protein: CASTDPTSGSYEQYF.

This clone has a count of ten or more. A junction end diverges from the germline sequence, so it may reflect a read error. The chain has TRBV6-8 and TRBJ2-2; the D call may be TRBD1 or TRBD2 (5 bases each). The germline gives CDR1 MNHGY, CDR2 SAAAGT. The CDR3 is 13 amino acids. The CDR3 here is CAGRELGTGELFF. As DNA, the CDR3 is TGTGCCGGCAGGGAGTTGGGCACCGGGGAGCTGTTTTTT.

CDR3 loop: CASSFRLQPMGSGANVLTF. The DNA for the CDR3 is TGTGCCAGCAGCTTTCGCTTGCAGCCAATGGGGTCTGGGGCCAACGTCCTGACTTTC. The chain has TRBV11-3 and TRBJ2-6; D is ambiguous. Trimming removed 3 bases at V and 1 base at J, with 19 bases between. The length of the CDR3 is 19 residues. Germline V gene lookup returns CDR1 SGHNT and CDR2 YENEEA.

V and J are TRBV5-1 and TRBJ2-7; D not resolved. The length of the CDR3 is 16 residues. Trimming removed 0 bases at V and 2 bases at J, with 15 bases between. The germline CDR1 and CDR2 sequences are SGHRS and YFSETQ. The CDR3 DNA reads TGCGCCAGCAGCTTGGGTGCGTCGACGGTCGCCTACGAGCAGTACTTC. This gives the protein CASSLGASTVAYEQYF. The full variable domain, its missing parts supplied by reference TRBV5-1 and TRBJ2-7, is KAGVTQTPRYLIKTRGQQVTLSCSPISGHRSVSWYQQTPGQGLQFLFEYFSETQRNKGNFPGRFSGRQFSNSRSEMNVSTLELGDSALYLCASSLGASTVAYEQYFGPGTRLTVT.

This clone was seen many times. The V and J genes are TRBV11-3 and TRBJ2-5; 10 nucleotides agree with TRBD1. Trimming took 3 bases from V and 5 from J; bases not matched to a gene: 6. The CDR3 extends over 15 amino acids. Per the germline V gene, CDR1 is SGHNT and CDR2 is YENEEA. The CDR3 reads CASSFGTGVDETQYF. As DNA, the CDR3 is TGTGCCAGCAGCTTCGGGACAGGGGTAGATGAGACCCAGTACTTC. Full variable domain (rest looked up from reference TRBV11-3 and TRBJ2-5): EAGVVQSPRYKIIEKKQPVAFWCNPISGHNTLYWYLQNLGQGPELLIRYENEEAVDDSQLPKDRFSAERLKGVDSTLKIQPAELGDSAVYLCASSFGTGVDETQYFGPGTRLLVL.

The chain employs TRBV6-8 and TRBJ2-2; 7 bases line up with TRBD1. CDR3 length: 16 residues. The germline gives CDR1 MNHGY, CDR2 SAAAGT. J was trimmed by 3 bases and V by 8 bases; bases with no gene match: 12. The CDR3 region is CASGPNRGLHTGELFF. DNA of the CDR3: TGTGCCAGCGGACCAAATAGGGGGCTGCACACCGGGGAGCTGTTTTTT.

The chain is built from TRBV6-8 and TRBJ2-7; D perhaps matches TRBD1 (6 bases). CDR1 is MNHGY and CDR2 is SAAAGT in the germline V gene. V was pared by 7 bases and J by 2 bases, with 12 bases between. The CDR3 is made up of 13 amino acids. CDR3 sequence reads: CASTGDITYEQYF. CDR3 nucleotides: TGTGCCAGCACTGGGGACATAACCTACGAGCAGTACTTC.

CDR3 in amino acids: CASSEGQPYGYTF. The CDR3 DNA is TGCGCCAGCAGTGAGGGGCAGCCATATGGCTACACCTTC. The J gene is TRBJ1-2, the V gene TRBV10-2; D unclear. The CDR3 loop spans 13 amino acids. Germline-derived CDR1 and CDR2 are WSHSY and SAAADI. Deletions cut 2 bases from V and 5 bases from J, with 9 bases between.

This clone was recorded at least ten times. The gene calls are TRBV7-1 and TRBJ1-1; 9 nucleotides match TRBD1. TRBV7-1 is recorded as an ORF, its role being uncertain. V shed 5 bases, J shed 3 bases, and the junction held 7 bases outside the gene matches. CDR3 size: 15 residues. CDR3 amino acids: CASSLYRGQDTEAFF. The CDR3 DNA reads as TGTGCCAGCAGCCTTTACAGGGGGCAAGACACTGAAGCTTTCTTT.